These 10 T cell receptor beta chains originate from one sample sequenced in a study of shared clonotypes between healthy human individuals. Libraries were prepared by immunoSEQ multiplex PCR; TCRdb keeps only in-frame clonotypes and omits some of them. The repertoire has about 1.1 million clones, approximately 80% of them found once; the top ten carry about 0.94%. Material: memory CD4+ T cells from PBMCs. As to subset: CD45RA-negative fraction. These receptors were collected from a man aged 18 to 35 in good health. Some clones in this sample may be carry-over from other donors' samples.

The V call is TRBV30, the J call TRBJ1-4; tentative D call: TRBD1 (6 bases). The CDR3 sequence is 16 residues long. Trimming took 1 base from V and 6 from J, leaving 18 bases between them. CDR1 is GTSNPN, CDR2 SVGIG, per germline (reference sequence). CDR3 protein: CAWSGVRTAGYEKLFF. The DNA of the CDR3 is TGTGCCTGGAGTGGTGTTAGGACAGCGGGTTATGAAAAACTGTTTTTT.

The V and J genes are TRBV28 and TRBJ2-3, with TRBD2 identical over 7 bases. CDR1 and CDR2 from the germline V gene are MDHEN and SYDVKM. The CDR3 loop spans 15 amino acids. V was clipped by 6 bases and J by 1 base; unmatched bases: 7. In nucleotides, the CDR3 is TGTGCCAGCAGCGGGGGAGGGCAGGGCACAGATACGCAGTATTTT. Its protein product is CASSGGGQGTDTQYF.

The chain combines TRBV4-2 with TRBJ2-1; D possibly uses TRBD1 or TRBD2 (5 bases each). This CDR3 region has 17 residues. The germline V gene encodes CDR1 LGHNA and CDR2 YNFKEQ. V lost 0 bases and J 9 bases, leaving 21 bases between the germline ends. The CDR3 here is CASSQDPNPSLGVEQFF. For the CDR3, the DNA is TGTGCCAGCAGCCAAGATCCCAACCCCTCACTAGGGGTTGAGCAGTTCTTC.

The chain links TRBV15 to TRBJ2-2, with 7 bases that match TRBD1. The CDR3 is 14 residues long. After removal of 3 bases from V and 6 bases from J, the junction contained 4 bases not matched to a gene. Per germline, CDR1 LNHNV and CDR2 YYDKDF (reference sequence). The CDR3 region is CATSSLTGAGELFF. DNA of the CDR3: TGTGCCACCAGCAGCCTTACAGGGGCCGGGGAGCTGTTTTTT.

Of note for this clone: A much more abundant neighbour one base away suggests this may be a read error. The chain has TRBV7-2 and TRBJ2-7; 8 positions agree with TRBD2. This CDR3 contains 15 residues. The junction had 3 bases not matched to a gene; V was cut back by 2 bases and J by 0 bases. CDR1 and CDR2 (germline): SGHTA, FQGNSA. The CDR3: CASSLTSGSSYEQYF. The CDR3 DNA reads as TGTGCCAGCAGCTTAACAAGCGGGAGCTCCTACGAGCAGTACTTC.

This chain joins TRBV9 and TRBJ2-7; D possibly uses TRBD1 or TRBD2 (5 bases each). The CDR3 consists of 15 residues. V gave up 4 bases and J gave up 0 bases, with 14 bases separating them. Germline V gives CDR1 SGDLS, CDR2 YYNGEE. The CDR3 DNA follows: TGTGCCAGCAGCTCCCGTGGGGGTTCCTCCTACGAGCAGTACTTC. It is translated as CASSSRGGSSYEQYF.

The chain links TRBV27 to TRBJ2-7, with 10 bases matching TRBD1. With 1 base clipped from V and 5 bases from J, the junction kept 11 bases outside the gene matches. Looked up from germline, CDR1 is MNHEY and CDR2 is SMNVEV (reference sequence). CDR3 size: 17 residues. The CDR3 here is CASSLLSGTGVEDEQYF. In DNA, the CDR3 is TGTGCCAGCAGTTTATTATCCGGGACAGGGGTTGAAGACGAGCAGTACTTC.

This CDR3 is CASGGWRGYEQYF. CDR3 bases: TGTGCCAGCGGAGGCTGGAGGGGTTACGAGCAGTACTTC. The genes are TRBV6-5 and TRBJ2-7, with TRBD2 as a possible D gene (6 bases). The germline gives CDR1 MNHEY, CDR2 SVGAGI. The germline V and J ends were trimmed by 8 bases and 4 bases, with 15 bases remaining between them. This CDR3 spans 13 amino acids.

V usage is TRBV7-9 and J usage is TRBJ2-3; no clear D. The CDR3 sequence is 12 residues long. Germline-derived CDR1 and CDR2 are SEHNR and FQNEAQ (reference sequence). The V and J ends lost 4 bases and 3 bases respectively, with 5 bases between them. CDR3 nucleotides: TGTGCCAGCAGCTGGTCTACAGATACGCAGTATTTT. Protein: CASSWSTDTQYF.

Only one count was recorded for this clone. The chain couples TRBV5-4 to TRBJ2-6; D might be TRBD2 (6 bases). The CDR3 contains 14 residues. The germline gives CDR1 SGHNT, CDR2 YYREEE (reference sequence). Trimming pared 1 base from V and 12 bases from J, leaving 14 bases between. The DNA for the CDR3 is TGTGCCAGCAGCTTGAGCGGGCAGGCCCCCGTCCTGACTTTC. It yields the protein CASSLSGQAPVLTF.